This T cell receptor (beta chain) was profiled in a study of blood T cell repertoires in COVID-19. In the study overall: Both acute and convalescent COVID-19 samples were obtained from the United States, Italy and Spain. T cells, B-cell-depleted T cells, or PBMCs supplied cDNA or gDNA.

V was clipped by 2 bases and J by 2 bases; unmatched bases: 14. The CDR3 covers 18 residues. Germline V gives CDR1 SGHTA, CDR2 FQGNSA. Under the authors' procedure: It was from reference gene primer amplification that nucleated cell counts were estimated. Measured with immunoSEQ multiplex PCR; TCRdb has only the in-frame clones, and not every one. V and J calls and clone size are those listed in that table; D and trimming were worked out from the DNA. The table has about 270,000 clones, around four fifths seen once. This receptor was taken from a woman in her 50s with active or convalescent COVID-19. Material: peripheral blood. This chain links TRBV7-2 with TRBJ2-7, with 8 bases that match TRBD2. CDR3 region: CASSLRGGTATSAYEQYF. As DNA, the CDR3 is TGTGCCAGCAGCTTACGGGGGGGGACTGCGACTAGCGCCTACGAGCAGTACTTC.